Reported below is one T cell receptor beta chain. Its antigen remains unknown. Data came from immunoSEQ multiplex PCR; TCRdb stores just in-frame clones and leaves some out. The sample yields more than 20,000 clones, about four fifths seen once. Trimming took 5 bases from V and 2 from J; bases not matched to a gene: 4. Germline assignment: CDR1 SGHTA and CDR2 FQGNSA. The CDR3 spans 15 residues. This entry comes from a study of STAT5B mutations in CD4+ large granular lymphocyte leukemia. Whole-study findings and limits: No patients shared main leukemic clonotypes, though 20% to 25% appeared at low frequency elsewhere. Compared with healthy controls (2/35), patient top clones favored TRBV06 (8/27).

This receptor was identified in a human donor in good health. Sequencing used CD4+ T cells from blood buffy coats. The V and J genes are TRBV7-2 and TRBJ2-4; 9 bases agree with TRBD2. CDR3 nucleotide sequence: TGTGCCAGCAGCCTTCTAGCGGGGCCCAAAAACATTCAGTACTTC. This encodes CASSLLAGPKNIQYF.